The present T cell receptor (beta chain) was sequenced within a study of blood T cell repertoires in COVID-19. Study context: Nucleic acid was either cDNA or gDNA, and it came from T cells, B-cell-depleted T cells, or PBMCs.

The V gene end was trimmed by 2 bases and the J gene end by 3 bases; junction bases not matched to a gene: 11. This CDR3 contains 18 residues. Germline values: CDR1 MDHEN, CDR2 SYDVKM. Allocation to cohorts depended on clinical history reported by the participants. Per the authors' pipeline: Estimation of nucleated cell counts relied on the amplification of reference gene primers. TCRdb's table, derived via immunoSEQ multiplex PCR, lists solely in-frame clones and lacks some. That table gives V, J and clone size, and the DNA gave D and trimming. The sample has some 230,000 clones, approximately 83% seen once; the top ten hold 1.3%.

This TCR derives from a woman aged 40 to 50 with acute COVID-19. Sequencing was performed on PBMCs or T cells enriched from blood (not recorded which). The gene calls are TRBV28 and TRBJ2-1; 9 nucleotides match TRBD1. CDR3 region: CASSLRGVGQGNYNEQFF. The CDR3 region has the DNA TGTGCCAGCAGTTTAAGGGGCGTGGGACAGGGTAACTACAATGAGCAGTTCTTC.